The entry that follows covers one T cell receptor beta chain sequence. The data were taken from a study of STAT5B mutations in CD4+ large granular lymphocyte leukemia. Method: immunoSEQ multiplex PCR; TCRdb's copy keeps in-frame clones and lacks some. Among 25,000 to 35,000 clones listed, about 78% were seen once. Germline V gene data show CDR1 as SGDLS and CDR2 as YYNGEE. The V gene lost 0 bases and the J gene lost 1 base, with 13 bases spanning the gap. The CDR3 loop spans 16 amino acids. The sequence was collected from a human donor in good health. The chain is built from TRBV9 and TRBJ2-5; D perhaps matches TRBD1 (7 bases). What was sequenced was CD4+ T cells from blood buffy coats. The CDR3 coding sequence is TGTGCCAGCAGCGTAGGAGGAGGGGACAGCCAAGAGACCCAGTACTTC. This sequence encodes CASSVGGGDSQETQYF.